A single sample gave rise to the 29 T cell receptor beta chains below, sequenced in a study of blood T cell repertoires in COVID-19. The data were produced by immunoSEQ multiplex PCR, yet TCRdb's version contains in-frame clones alone and is incomplete. The sample has a few hundred thousand clones; approximately 86% are singletons. Material for sequencing was peripheral blood. Every receptor here comes from a woman between 45 and 65 years old who had recovered from COVID-19.

The chain links TRBV4-3 to TRBJ2-1; 10 bases fit TRBD2. Germline loops: CDR1 LGHNA, CDR2 YSLEER. CDR3 length: 17 residues. The trim removed 5 bases at V and 8 bases at J, leaving 15 bases unmatched. This chain's CDR3 is CASSYSLAGEGIDEQFF. DNA of the CDR3: TGCGCCAGCAGCTACTCCCTAGCGGGAGAGGGGATCGATGAGCAGTTCTTC.

The genes are TRBV10-3 and TRBJ1-6; D unresolved. This CDR3 region has 15 residues. Germline V lookup: CDR1 ENHRY, CDR2 SYGVKD. Deletions cut 1 base from V and 7 bases from J, with 11 bases between. CDR3 coding DNA: TGTGCCATCAGTGAGTATGGTCCTCAGAATTCACCCCTCCACTTT. Translated, it gives CAISEYGPQNSPLHF.

V is TRBV18 and J is TRBJ2-5, with TRBD1 identical over 9 bases. Germline V gives CDR1 KGHSH, CDR2 LQKENI. The CDR3 is 15 amino acids. V lost 2 bases to trimming and J lost 5 bases; unmatched junction nucleotides: 6. In DNA, the CDR3 is TGTGCCAGCTCACCAAGAACAGGGGGCTGGGAGACCCAGTACTTC. It encodes CASSPRTGGWETQYF.

This clone has only one observation. The chain recombines TRBV5-1 with TRBJ1-6; a weak D match, TRBD1 (6 bases). V was pared by 4 bases and J by 2 bases, with 22 bases between. This CDR3 region has 19 residues. Germline CDR1 SGHRS, CDR2 YFSETQ. The CDR3 loop is CASSAVASQGTAYNSPLHF. The CDR3 coding sequence is TGCGCCAGCAGCGCGGTCGCTTCCCAGGGGACCGCCTATAATTCACCCCTCCACTTT.

The V and J genes are TRBV28 and TRBJ1-2, with 8 bases that match TRBD1. CDR1 is MDHEN, CDR2 SYDVKM, per germline. CDR3 size: 15 residues. The V gene end was trimmed by 4 bases and the J gene end by 5 bases; junction bases not matched to a gene: 9. DNA for the CDR3: TGTGCCAGCAGTTACTCTCAGGGGGCAGGTTATGGCTACACCTTC. Translation gives CASSYSQGAGYGYTF.

The chain links TRBV30 to TRBJ1-5; TRBD1 matches at 7 bases. Trimming removed 1 base from V and 1 base from J; junction bases left unmatched: 1. The CDR3 length is 14 residues. From germline, CDR1 is GTSNPN and CDR2 SVGIG (reference sequence). The CDR3 DNA reads as TGTGCCTGGAGTGAGGGGGCGAGCAATCAGCCCCAGCATTTT. Its protein is CAWSEGASNQPQHF.

The chain combines TRBV11-3 with TRBJ2-2; 7 bases are a match to TRBD1. The junction had 2 bases not matched to a gene; V was cut back by 0 bases and J by 4 bases. This CDR3 comprises 15 residues. The germline gives CDR1 SGHNT, CDR2 YENEEA. CDR3 amino acids: CASSLEAGGTGELFF. The CDR3 DNA reads TGTGCCAGCAGCTTAGAGGCAGGGGGCACCGGGGAGCTGTTTTTT.

This rearrangement joins TRBV10-3 to TRBJ1-1; 7 nucleotides align to TRBD1. CDR3 length: 16 residues. Germline assignment: CDR1 ENHRY and CDR2 SYGVKD. V dropped 0 bases and J dropped 1; count of bases not matched to a gene: 5. CDR3 sequence reads: CAISESRGQPNTEAFF. In DNA form, the CDR3 reads TGTGCCATCAGTGAGTCTCGGGGACAGCCGAACACTGAAGCTTTCTTT.

This rearrangement joins TRBV19 to TRBJ2-5; D call uncertain. CDR1 is LNHDA and CDR2 is SQIVND in the germline V gene (reference sequence). Trimming shortened V by 7 bases and J by 5 bases, and 14 bases separated the two germline ends. The length of the CDR3 is 13 residues. CDR3 nucleotides: TGTGCCAGTACCCTGAGGTCCGGGGAGACCCAGTACTTC. Its protein is CASTLRSGETQYF.

J is TRBJ2-3 and V is TRBV4-2; TRBD2 aligns across 9 bases. The CDR3 has 16 residues. V was pared by 1 base and J by 2 bases, with 4 bases of the junction left unmatched. Germline V CDR1 and CDR2: LGHNA, YNFKEQ. This CDR3 reads CASSQAEREDTDTQYF. In DNA form, the CDR3 reads TGTGCCAGCAGCCAAGCGGAGCGGGAGGACACAGATACGCAGTATTTT.

The V and J genes are TRBV15 and TRBJ2-7; 9 bases are a match to TRBD1. The V gene end was trimmed by 1 base and the J gene end by 6 bases; junction bases not matched to a gene: 4. CDR1 LNHNV and CDR2 YYDKDF come from the germline V gene (reference sequence). CDR3 size: 14 residues. DNA for the CDR3: TGTGCCACCAGCAGAGTGGAGACAGGGGGCGAGCAGTACTTC. This gives the protein CATSRVETGGEQYF.

The V and J genes are TRBV28 and TRBJ2-7; the match to TRBD2 covers 9 bases. Trimming cost V 7 bases and J 1 base; bases outside gene matches: 5. Germline loops: CDR1 MDHEN, CDR2 SYDVKM. The CDR3 runs to 14 residues. This CDR3 reads CASTPTSGSYEQYF. The CDR3 DNA sequence: TGTGCCAGCACCCCGACTAGCGGTTCCTACGAGCAGTACTTC.

The chain carries TRBV29-1 and TRBJ1-3; D call uncertain. Germline CDR1 is SQVTM and CDR2 is ANQGSEA. V lost 7 bases, J lost 4 bases, and 14 bases lay in between. The length of the CDR3 is 13 residues. CDR3: CSAERDEGNTIYF. CDR3 DNA sequence: TGCAGCGCCGAGCGGGATGAGGGAAACACCATATATTTT.

This clone turned up a few times. The chain combines TRBV5-5 with TRBJ2-2; 7 bases align to TRBD1. The germline gives CDR1 SGHKS, CDR2 YYEKEE (reference sequence). CDR3 size: 14 residues. The junction had 4 bases not matched to a gene; V was cut back by 1 base and J by 7 bases. The CDR3 region has the DNA TGTGCCAGCAGCTTGACAGGGGTCGACGGGGAGCTGTTTTTT. This gives the protein CASSLTGVDGELFF.

The chain couples TRBV15 to TRBJ1-5, with a tentative D call TRBD1 (6 bases). V was shortened by 3 bases and J by 4 bases, with 13 bases between the two germline ends. Germline V gene lookup returns CDR1 LNHNV and CDR2 YYDKDF (reference sequence). The length of the CDR3 is 15 residues. Written as DNA, the CDR3 is TGTGCCACCAGCAGGGAATTACAGGGAAATCAGCCCCAGCATTTT. Translated, it gives CATSRELQGNQPQHF.

This sequence joins TRBV5-4 and TRBJ1-1; a possible D gene is TRBD1 (6 bases). V was pared by 2 bases and J by 1 base, with 12 bases between. Germline V lookup: CDR1 SGHNT, CDR2 YYREEE (reference sequence). CDR3 size: 15 residues. CDR3 DNA: TGTGCCAGCAGCTTTGGACAGACCTGGAACACTGAAGCTTTCTTT. It yields the protein CASSFGQTWNTEAFF.

V and J are TRBV7-9 and TRBJ2-2, with 8 bases that match TRBD1. This CDR3 comprises 18 residues. With V trimmed by 4 bases and J by 4 bases, 14 bases remained unmatched. Germline V gives CDR1 SEHNR, CDR2 FQNEAQ (reference sequence). The CDR3 sequence: CASSYPTSRGRSTGELFF. CDR3 DNA: TGTGCCAGCAGCTACCCCACTTCCAGGGGGCGATCCACCGGGGAGCTGTTTTTT.

V is TRBV5-1 and J is TRBJ1-2; maybe TRBD1 (6 bases). Germline V gives CDR1 SGHRS, CDR2 YFSETQ. Between the trimmed V and J ends, which lost 2 bases and 8 bases, there was a span of 10 bases. CDR3 length: 12 amino acids. In DNA, the CDR3 is TGCGCCAGCAGCTTTTCAGGGGAGGGCTACACCTTC. Protein sequence: CASSFSGEGYTF.

V gene TRBV5-6 combines with J gene TRBJ2-1, with D perhaps TRBD2 (5 bases). Trimming pared 4 bases from V and 6 bases from J, leaving 14 bases between. The CDR3 has 14 residues. Germline CDR1 reads SGHDT; CDR2 reads YYEEEE. The CDR3 coding sequence is TGTGCCAGCAGCCCCCTCGGGGATCCCAATGAGCAGTTCTTC. This translates into CASSPLGDPNEQFF.

The CDR3 sequence is CAAEGQGKDYGYTF. CDR3 nucleotide sequence: TGTGCCGCCGAGGGACAGGGGAAAGACTATGGCTACACCTTC. This sequence joins TRBV28 and TRBJ1-2, with TRBD1 matching 10 bases. The germline V gene has CDR1 MDHEN and CDR2 SYDVKM. After removal of 11 bases from V and 3 bases from J, the junction contained 9 bases not matched to a gene. The CDR3 contains 14 residues.

This clone was detected once. This chain connects TRBV9 to TRBJ1-2; unclear D gene. Germline V gene data show CDR1 as SGDLS and CDR2 as YYNGEE. V gave up 7 bases and J gave up 0 bases, with 13 bases separating them. There are 14 residues in the CDR3. CDR3 nucleotide sequence: TGTGCCAGCTCCGTCGAGGCTACTAACTATGGCTACACCTTC. Its protein is CASSVEATNYGYTF. The whole variable domain, filled in from reference TRBV9 and TRBJ1-2, reads DSGVTQTPKHLITATGQRVTLRCSPRSGDLSVYWYQQSLDQGLQFLIQYYNGEERAKGNILERFSAQQFPDLHSELNLSSLELGDSALYFCASSVEATNYGYTFGSGTRLTVV.

Only a few counts were recorded for this clone. The chain has TRBV5-8 and TRBJ2-4; 8 bases fit TRBD2. Trimming took 0 bases from V and 1 from J; bases not matched to a gene: 9. The CDR3 loop spans 18 amino acids. Germline CDR1 SGHTS, CDR2 YDEGEE. CDR3 sequence: CASSLETGGSFAKNIQYF. The CDR3 nucleotides read TGTGCCAGCAGCTTGGAGACGGGAGGGTCCTTCGCCAAAAACATTCAGTACTTC.

The CDR3 reads CASSLGQGGRFRTDTQYF. Written as DNA, the CDR3 is TGTGCCAGCAGCTTAGGGCAGGGGGGACGTTTTAGAACAGATACGCAGTATTTT. The gene calls are TRBV11-2 and TRBJ2-3, with a tentative D call TRBD1 (7 bases). This CDR3 is 18 amino acids long. The V gene lost 1 base and the J gene lost 3 bases, with 20 bases spanning the gap. Germline CDR1 SGHAT, CDR2 FQNNGV.

The chain couples TRBV19 to TRBJ2-7, with a possible D match to TRBD2 (5 bases). The CDR3 covers 14 residues. V lost 4 bases to trimming and J lost 8 bases, with 18 bases between them. The germline V gene encodes CDR1 LNHDA and CDR2 SQIVND (reference sequence). The CDR3: CASSKTRVRGKQYF. CDR3 nucleotide sequence: TGTGCCAGTAGTAAGACGCGGGTTCGGGGAAAGCAGTACTTC.

V usage is TRBV4-1 and J usage is TRBJ1-1; D unclear. The germline gives CDR1 MGHRA, CDR2 YSYEKL. V lost 2 bases and J lost 6, with 13 bases in between. The CDR3 has 14 amino acids. The DNA for the CDR3 is TGCGCCAGCAGCCAAACAAGCGAAGGCGCTGAAGCTTTCTTT. Amino acids: CASSQTSEGAEAFF.

V is TRBV9 and J is TRBJ1-1; D gene uncertain. CDR1 and CDR2 (germline): SGDLS, YYNGEE. Trimming took 1 base from V and 1 from J, leaving 14 bases between them. This CDR3 is built from 16 residues. The CDR3 nucleotides are TGTGCCAGCAGCGTAAACCCCGGACGGGAGAACACTGAAGCTTTCTTT. Protein product: CASSVNPGRENTEAFF. Filled out from reference TRBV9 and TRBJ1-1, the complete variable domain reads DSGVTQTPKHLITATGQRVTLRCSPRSGDLSVYWYQQSLDQGLQFLIQYYNGEERAKGNILERFSAQQFPDLHSELNLSSLELGDSALYFCASSVNPGRENTEAFFGQGTRLTVV.

The rearrangement links TRBV29-1 to TRBJ2-5, with 9 bases matching TRBD2. The CDR3 extends over 15 amino acids. CDR1 is SQVTM and CDR2 is ANQGSEA in the germline V gene. Unmatched junction bases numbered 9, after V lost 6 bases and J lost 1 base. The CDR3 here is CSVAGLAGFQETQYF. In DNA, the CDR3 is TGCAGCGTGGCCGGGCTAGCGGGGTTCCAAGAGACCCAGTACTTC.

The chain is built from TRBV28 and TRBJ2-1, with D possibly TRBD1 on 6 matching bases. The V end lost 7 bases, the J end lost 5 bases, and 18 bases lay between the germline ends. Germline V gene data show CDR1 as MDHEN and CDR2 as SYDVKM. There are 15 residues in the CDR3. Here the CDR3 DNA reads TGTGCCAGCACCTCAGGGGCGACTATCCACAATGAGCAGTTCTTC. Translated: CASTSGATIHNEQFF.

The rearrangement links TRBV5-1 to TRBJ2-7; the match to TRBD1 covers 8 bases. The germline gives CDR1 SGHRS, CDR2 YFSETQ. The CDR3 extends over 14 amino acids. Trimming removed 4 bases from V and 3 bases from J; junction bases left unmatched: 6. The CDR3 sequence is CASSQDRGSYEQYF. The CDR3 coding sequence is TGCGCCAGCAGCCAAGACAGGGGAAGCTACGAGCAGTACTTC. The whole variable domain, remainder taken from reference TRBV5-1 and TRBJ2-7, is KAGVTQTPRYLIKTRGQQVTLSCSPISGHRSVSWYQQTPGQGLQFLFEYFSETQRNKGNFPGRFSGRQFSNSRSEMNVSTLELGDSALYLCASSQDRGSYEQYFGPGTRLTVT.